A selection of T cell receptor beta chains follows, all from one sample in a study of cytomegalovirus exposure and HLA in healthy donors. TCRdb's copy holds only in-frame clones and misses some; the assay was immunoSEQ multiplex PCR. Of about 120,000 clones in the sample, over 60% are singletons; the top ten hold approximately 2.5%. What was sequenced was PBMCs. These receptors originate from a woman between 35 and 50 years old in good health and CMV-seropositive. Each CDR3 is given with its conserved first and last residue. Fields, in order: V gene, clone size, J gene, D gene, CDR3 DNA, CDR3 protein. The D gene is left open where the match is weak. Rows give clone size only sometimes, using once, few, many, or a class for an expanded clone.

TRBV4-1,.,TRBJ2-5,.,TGCGCCAGCAGCCAAGGTTTGGGAGCGGCAAAGTACTTC,CASSQGLGAAKYF
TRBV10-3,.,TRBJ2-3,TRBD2,TGTGCCATCAGTGAGAGACTAGCGGGAGGGCAAGATACGCAGTATTTT,CAISERLAGGQDTQYF
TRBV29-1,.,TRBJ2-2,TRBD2,TGCAGCGTTGGAGCGGGGGATGACACCGGGGAGCTGTTTTTT,CSVGAGDDTGELFF
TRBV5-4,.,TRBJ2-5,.,TGTGCCAGCAGCCTGGGACTCCGCCAAGAGACCCAGTACTTC,CASSLGLRQETQYF
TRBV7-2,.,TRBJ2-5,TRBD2,TGTGCCAGCAGCCTGATGGGACTAGCGGGAGGGCCGGGGGAGACCCAGTACTTC,CASSLMGLAGGPGETQYF
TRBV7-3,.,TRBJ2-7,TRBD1,TGTGCCAGCAGCCTGACTGGACAGGGATACGAGCAGTACTTC,CASSLTGQGYEQYF
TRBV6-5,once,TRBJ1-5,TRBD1,TGTGCCCACGGCGGGGGACAGGGGGCGATTCAGCCCCAGCATTTT,CAHGGGQGAIQPQHF
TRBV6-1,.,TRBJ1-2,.,TGTGCCAGCAGTCCCGGGTTGAAGGGCTACACCTTC,CASSPGLKGYTF
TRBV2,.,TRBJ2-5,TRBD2,TGTGCCAGCACTCCGACTAGCGGGGAAGAGACCCAGTACTTC,CASTPTSGEETQYF
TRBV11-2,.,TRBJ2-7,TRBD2,TGTGCCAGCAGCTTAGGACTAGCGGGACCCGAGCAGTACTTC,CASSLGLAGPEQYF
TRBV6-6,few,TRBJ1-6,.,TGTGCCAGCAGTTACGACGGGAGAGGGAATTCACCCCTCCACTTT,CASSYDGRGNSPLHF
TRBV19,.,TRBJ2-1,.,TGTGCCAGTAGTAGGGGACTTCAGTCCAATGAGCAGTTCTTC,CASSRGLQSNEQFF
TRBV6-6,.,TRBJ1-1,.,TGTGCCAGCACCGGGGGACTCCCGAACACTGAAGCTTTCTTT,CASTGGLPNTEAFF
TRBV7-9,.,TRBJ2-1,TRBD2,TGTGCCAGCAGCTTAGTGGCGGGAGGGGCAATGAAGCAGTTCTTC,CASSLVAGGAMKQFF
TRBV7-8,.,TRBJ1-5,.,TGTGCCAGCAGCCCACTCTATAGCAATCAGCCCCAGCATTTT,CASSPLYSNQPQHF
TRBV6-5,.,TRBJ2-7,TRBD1,TGTGCCAGCAGTTACGCTGGGACAGGGGGCGGGATGGTGTACTTC,CASSYAGTGGGMVYF
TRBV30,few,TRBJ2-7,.,TGTGCCGGGAGGGGGGGGTGGAACGAGCAGTACTTC,CAGRGGWNEQYF
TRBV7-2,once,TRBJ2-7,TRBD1,TGTGCCAGCAGCTCCCTTACTGGACAGGGGATTGAGCAGTACTTC,CASSSLTGQGIEQYF
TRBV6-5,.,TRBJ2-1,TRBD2,TGTGCCAGCAGGCGGACTAGCGGGGTATTCTATGAGCAGTTCTTC,CASRRTSGVFYEQFF
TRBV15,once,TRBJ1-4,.,TGTGCCACCAGCACTGACAGAGCAACTAATGAAAAACTGTTTTTT,CATSTDRATNEKLFF
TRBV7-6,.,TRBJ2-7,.,TGTGCCAGCAGCCAGGGTTCGTGGTACGAGCAGTACTTC,CASSQGSWYEQYF
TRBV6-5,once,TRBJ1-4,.,TGTGCCAGCAGAATGACAGGTGGCAAACTGTTTTTT,CASRMTGGKLFF
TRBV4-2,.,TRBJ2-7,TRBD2,TGTGCCAGCAGCCAAGAGGGACTAGCGGGGTTCGAGCAGTACTTC,CASSQEGLAGFEQYF
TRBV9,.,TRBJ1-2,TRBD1,TGTGCCAGCAGCCGCGACAGGGTAGAACATGGCTACACCTTC,CASSRDRVEHGYTF
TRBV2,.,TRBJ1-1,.,TGTGCCAGGGGGCTAGGGGGGGGGCAAGATGAAGCTTTCTTT,CARGLGGGQDEAFF
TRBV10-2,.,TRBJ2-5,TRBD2,TGCGCCAGCAGTGAGCCGTTAACTAGCGGGTACCAAGAGACCCAGTACTTC,CASSEPLTSGYQETQYF
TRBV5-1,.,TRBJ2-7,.,TGCGCCAGCAGCTTGGCCTCAGTAAACTACGAGCAGTACTTC,CASSLASVNYEQYF